This TCR beta chain derives from a study of beta chain features in type 1 diabetes. This CDR3 has 15 amino acids. Germline CDR1 is SGHNT and CDR2 is YYREEE (reference sequence). V dropped 2 bases and J dropped 9; count of bases not matched to a gene: 9. Expressed TCRB transcripts were sequenced because the isolated RNA had all been reverse transcribed beforehand. Data came from immunoSEQ multiplex PCR; TCRdb stores just in-frame clones and leaves some out. The sample yields hundreds of thousands of clones, around an eighth seen once. This clone was observed a handful of times. Its antigen is currently unknown. General study findings and limits: TCRB CDR3s were moderately but significantly shorter in Type 1 diabetes patients in all four CD4+ subsets.

Sequenced material: naive CD4+ T cells from blood. The source of this sequence is a man aged 18 to 29 with type 1 diabetes. The chain has TRBV5-4 and TRBJ2-1, with 9 nucleotides matching TRBD1. Here the CDR3 DNA reads TGTGCCAGCAGCTTTGGGGGACAGGGTAAGGTTGAGCAGTTCTTC. Translating gives CASSFGGQGKVEQFF.